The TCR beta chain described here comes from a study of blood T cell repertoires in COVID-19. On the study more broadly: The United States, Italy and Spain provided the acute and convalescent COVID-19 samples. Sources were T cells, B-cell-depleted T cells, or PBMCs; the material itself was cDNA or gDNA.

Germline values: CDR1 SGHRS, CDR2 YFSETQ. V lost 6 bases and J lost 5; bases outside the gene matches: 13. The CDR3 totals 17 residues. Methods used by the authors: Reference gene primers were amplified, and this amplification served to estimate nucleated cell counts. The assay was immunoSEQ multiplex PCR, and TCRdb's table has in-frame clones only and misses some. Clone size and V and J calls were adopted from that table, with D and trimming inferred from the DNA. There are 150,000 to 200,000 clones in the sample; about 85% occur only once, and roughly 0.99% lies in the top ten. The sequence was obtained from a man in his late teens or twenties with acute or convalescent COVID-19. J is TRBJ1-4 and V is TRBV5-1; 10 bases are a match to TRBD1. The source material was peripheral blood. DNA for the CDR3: TGCGCCAGCAACCCGGGACAGGGGTTTGTGGAGAATGAAAAACTGTTTTTT. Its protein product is CASNPGQGFVENEKLFF.